This TCR beta chain was recovered during a study of shared clonotypes between healthy human individuals. TCRdb keeps only in-frame clones here, not all; method: immunoSEQ multiplex PCR. The sample carries around 2.1 million clones, around 95% recorded once. The CDR3 contains 16 residues. J lost 6 bases, V lost 5 bases, and 16 bases had no gene match. Germline-derived CDR1 and CDR2 are LGHNA and YNFKEQ. This TCR derives from a man between 18 and 29 years old in good health. Sequencing was performed on naive CD4+ T cells sorted from blood. Subset given: CD45RA+ positively selected. The genes are TRBV4-2 and TRBJ2-7; 7 bases line up with TRBD1. CDR3 coding DNA: TGTGCCAGCAGCTCGTCGCCAGGGGGAGTTAATGTCGAGCAGTACTTC. Protein: CASSSSPGGVNVEQYF.